The 9 T cell receptor beta chains given below trace back to one sample, sequenced in a study of neurological immune-mediated disorders. MiXCR, run by TCRdb on the 5' RACE reads, gives a single entry per CDR3 protein. The table lists 74,000 or so distinct CDR3 sequences, around 9.9% of them singletons. Sequencing used PBMCs. The source of these receptors is a man in his fifties in good health.

This clonotype was seen at least ten times. The chain joins TRBV7-2 to TRBJ2-7, with D perhaps given as TRBD1 or TRBD2 (5 bases each). Trimming took off 3 bases at V and 0 bases at J, with 12 bases between the two ends. This CDR3 comprises 15 residues. Germline CDR1 is SGHTA and CDR2 is FQGNSA. This CDR3 is CASSLGVASSYEQYF. CDR3 coding DNA: TGTGCCAGCAGCTTGGGGGTAGCTAGCTCCTACGAGCAGTACTTC.

At least ten counts were recorded for this clonotype. This chain uses TRBV7-8 with TRBJ1-3, with D possibly TRBD1 on 6 matching bases. This CDR3 is 17 amino acids long. The V end was cut by 0 bases, the J end by 0 bases, with 12 bases between. Per the germline V gene, CDR1 is SGHVS and CDR2 is FQNEAQ. The DNA of the CDR3 is TGTGCCAGCAGCTTAGCGGCTGGCAGGGGCTCTGGAAACACCATATATTTT. Its translation is CASSLAAGRGSGNTIYF.

In its sample, this clonotype was seen many times. This chain uses TRBV28 with TRBJ1-1; the D is unclear. The CDR3 runs to 14 residues. CDR1 and CDR2 from the germline V gene are MDHEN and SYDVKM. V gave up 3 bases and J gave up 7 bases, with 15 bases separating them. The CDR3 DNA reads as TGTGCCAGCAGTTTGGCTTTTCAACAGAGTGAAGCTTTCTTT. Protein: CASSLAFQQSEAFF.

This clonotype was seen many times. The rearrangement uses TRBV18 and TRBJ2-7; D ambiguous. The CDR3 is 13 amino acids. Germline CDR1 reads KGHSH; CDR2 reads LQKENI. The V gene lost 3 bases and the J gene lost 5 bases, with 11 bases spanning the gap. The DNA of the CDR3 is TGTGCCAGCTCACCTGTCAGAGGCCACGAGCAGTACTTC. Amino acid sequence: CASSPVRGHEQYF.

This clonotype was seen repeatedly, ten times or more. The CDR3 loop is CASSPLSGSYNEQFF. The CDR3 DNA is TGTGCCAGCAGCCCCCTGTCGGGCTCCTACAATGAGCAGTTCTTC. The V and J genes are TRBV3-1 and TRBJ2-1; D is ambiguous. Between the trimmed V and J ends, which lost 4 bases and 0 bases, there was a span of 10 bases. CDR1 and CDR2 (germline): LGHDT, YNNKEL (reference sequence). The CDR3 is made up of 15 amino acids.

V gene TRBV10-3 combines with J gene TRBJ1-1; 10 positions match TRBD1. Per germline, CDR1 ENHRY and CDR2 SYGVKD. Trimming removed 7 bases from V and 4 bases from J; junction bases left unmatched: 6. The CDR3 has 14 residues. CDR3 nucleotide sequence: TGTGCCATCACGCGACAGGGGGCGAGCACTGAAGCTTTCTTT. Translation gives CAITRQGASTEAFF.

This clonotype was observed many times. The gene calls are TRBV27 and TRBJ1-5; D uncertain. The CDR3 runs 14 residues. Germline loops: CDR1 MNHEY, CDR2 SMNVEV (reference sequence). V was clipped by 5 bases and J by 4 bases, with 12 bases between them. The CDR3 sequence: CASSLYSQNQPQHF. The CDR3 region has the DNA TGTGCCAGCAGTCTTTACAGTCAAAATCAGCCCCAGCATTTT.

There are many counts of this clonotype. CDR3 amino acids: CAIRPQGVVEKLFF. The CDR3 bases are TGTGCCATCAGGCCGCAGGGGGTGGTTGAAAAACTGTTTTTT. The chain couples TRBV2 to TRBJ1-4, with TRBD1 matching over 7 bases. From germline, CDR1 is SNHLY and CDR2 FYNNEI. CDR3 size: 14 residues. With V trimmed by 10 bases and J by 7 bases, 12 bases remained unmatched.

In regard to this clonotype: With a much larger clone just one base away, this may be a read error. V usage is TRBV25-1 and J usage is TRBJ2-3; 7 bases are shared with TRBD1. CDR3 length: 13 residues. Germline V gene lookup returns CDR1 MGHDK and CDR2 SYGVNS. CDR3 in amino acids: CARVRGPTDTQYF. The DNA of the CDR3 is TGTGCTAGGGTGAGGGGGCCCACAGATACGCAGTATTTT.